Sequencing of this T cell receptor beta chain was carried out in a study of breast tumors, draining lymph nodes, adjacent tissues. The lymph nodes were axillary draining lymph nodes from breast cancer patients. TCRdb reprocessed the multiplex PCR reads via MiXCR and lists one record per CDR3 protein. The sample consists of about 230,000 distinct CDR3 sequences, 32% of them appearing once. This clonotype was counted only a few times. The CDR3 is 14 amino acids. CDR1 is MGHDK and CDR2 is SYGVNS in the germline V gene. Trimming removed 0 bases from V and 2 bases from J, with 7 bases in between. Sequencing was performed on axillary lymph node tissue. The origin of this receptor is a female donor with breast cancer. Some clones in this sample may be carry-over from other donors' samples. The rearrangement joins TRBV25-1 to TRBJ1-1, with D uncertain. The CDR3 nucleotides read TGTGCCAGCAGTGAATATGCTGCTAACACTGAAGCTTTCTTT. Its protein is CASSEYAANTEAFF.